The T cell receptor beta chain described here comes from a study of T-cell memory formation after mild COVID-19. Study-level background: TCR clusters were mostly donor specific.

Amplification by 5'RACE using constant-segment primers produced TCR alpha and TCR beta cDNA libraries that carried sample barcodes and UMIs. Each CDR3 protein is one row after TCRdb ran MiXCR on the 5' RACE reads. This table holds a few hundred thousand distinct CDR3 sequences, around 8% found once. Note on this clonotype: What it binds is unknown.

V lost 2 bases to trimming and J lost 10 bases, with 15 bases between them. The CDR3 extends over 14 amino acids. The V gene's germline CDR1 is GTSNPN and CDR2 SVGIG (reference sequence). General study findings and limits: Among contracting clones, CD4+ were mainly CM/EM and CD8+ enriched in EMRA. Pre-infection memory held some responding clones, suggesting pre-existing cross-reactive T cells responded.

Sequencing was performed on PBMCs or a T cell subset sorted from them (not recorded which). The receptor's source is a man younger than 30 who had mild COVID-19 (a few samples of this study predate the infection). Cell type and time point are not known. This chain links TRBV30 with TRBJ1-6, with D tentatively TRBD1 (5 bases). CDR3 bases: TGTGCCTGGAGTAAAGCAGGGCAAGAATCACCCCTCCACTTT. Protein sequence: CAWSKAGQESPLHF.